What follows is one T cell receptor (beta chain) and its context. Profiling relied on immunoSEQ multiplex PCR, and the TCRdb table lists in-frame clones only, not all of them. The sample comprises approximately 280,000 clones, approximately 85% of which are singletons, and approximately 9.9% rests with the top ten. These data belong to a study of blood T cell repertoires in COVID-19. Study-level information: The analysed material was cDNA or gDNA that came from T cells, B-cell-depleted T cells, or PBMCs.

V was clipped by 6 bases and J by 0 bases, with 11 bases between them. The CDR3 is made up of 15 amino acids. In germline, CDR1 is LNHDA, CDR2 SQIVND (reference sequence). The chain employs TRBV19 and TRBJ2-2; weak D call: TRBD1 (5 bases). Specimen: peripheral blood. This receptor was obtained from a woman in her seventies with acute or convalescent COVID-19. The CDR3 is CASRNGQTNTGELFF. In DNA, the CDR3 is TGTGCCAGTAGAAACGGACAAACGAACACCGGGGAGCTGTTTTTT.